The clone carrying this TCR beta chain was recorded a few times. No antigen is known for it. This CDR3 spans 14 amino acids. V gave up 1 base and J gave up 8 bases; unmatched junction bases: 7. CDR1 and CDR2 (germline): LGHNA, YSLEER. Time point denoted: longitudinal time-point 1 (baseline). The unsorted libraries were made from 2 million PBMCs kept at -80 C. The data were obtained in a study of neurological immune-mediated disorders. 5'RACE employing 10-nucleotide random UMIs yielded the cDNA. Over 170 million TCR-beta sequences from 15-18 subjects came from every sequencing run. One entry per CDR3 protein results from TCRdb running MiXCR on the 5' RACE reads. In the table there are tens of thousands of distinct CDR3 sequences, roughly 10% of which are singletons. Study-level results: Patients with HTLV-1-associated myelopathy showed the most TCR clonal expansion. Those with multiple sclerosis showed the least, falling below healthy controls.

The V call is TRBV4-3, the J call TRBJ1-1; 7 positions match TRBD1. The TCR originated in a male donor with HTLV-1-associated myelopathy (HAM/TSP). Material for sequencing was PBMCs. CDR3 DNA: TGCGCCAGCAGCCAAGTCCCACGGGGACAGGAAGCTTTCTTT. Amino acid sequence: CASSQVPRGQEAFF.